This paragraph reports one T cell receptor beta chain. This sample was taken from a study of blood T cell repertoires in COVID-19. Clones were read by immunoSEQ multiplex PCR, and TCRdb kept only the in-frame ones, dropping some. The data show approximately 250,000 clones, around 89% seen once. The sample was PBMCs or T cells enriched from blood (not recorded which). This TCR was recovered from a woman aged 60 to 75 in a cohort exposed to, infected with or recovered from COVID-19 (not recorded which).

CDR3 region: CASSNGGQGRWDSPLHF. The CDR3 DNA reads as TGTGCCAGCAGCAATGGCGGGCAAGGACGTTGGGATTCACCCCTCCACTTT. The V gene is TRBV5-4, the J gene TRBJ1-6; D is undetermined. This CDR3 has 17 residues. Trimming stripped 4 bases from V and 8 bases from J, with 22 bases between. Germline values: CDR1 SGHNT, CDR2 YYREEE (reference sequence).